These 14 T cell receptor beta chains were sequenced from one sample in a study of blood T cell repertoires in COVID-19 (dated by TCRdb to 2018 to 2021). Libraries were made using the immunoSEQ multiplex PCR assay. The immuneACCESS repertoire file appears here via TCRdb, limited to in-frame rearrangements. These files lack a portion of the clones; in checked studies, under half of the deficit traces to unresolved V genes, and the cause of the others is not known. This sample is represented by 30,000 to 40,000 clones; around 88% of them were singletons. Around 6.6% of the sample is in the top ten clones. Sequenced input: peripheral blood. The receptors here all came from a human donor in a cohort sampled during active COVID-19.

The V call is TRBV18, the J call TRBJ2-7; D possibly corresponds to TRBD1 (6 bases). Germline CDR1 and CDR2: KGHSH and LQKENI. The V end lost 5 bases, the J end lost 4 bases, and 12 bases lay between the germline ends. This CDR3 has 13 residues. For the CDR3, the DNA is TGTGCCAGCTCAGCCTACAGGGAGTACGAGCAGTACTTC. Protein sequence: CASSAYREYEQYF.

This clone was recorded once. In DNA, the CDR3 is TGTGCCAGCAGCTTGGGCCGGGGGGGACAGGGTTACGAGCAGTACTTC. It is translated as CASSLGRGGQGYEQYF. The V call is TRBV5-4, the J call TRBJ2-7, with D possibly TRBD1 on 9 matching bases. Germline values: CDR1 SGHNT, CDR2 YYREEE (reference sequence). V lost 0 bases and J 4 bases, leaving 17 bases between the germline ends. The CDR3 loop spans 16 amino acids.

The chain employs TRBV12-3 or TRBV12-4 and TRBJ2-5; a possible D gene is TRBD1 (6 bases). The CDR3 is made up of 13 amino acids. With 5 bases removed from V and 5 bases from J, the gap between germline ends came to 12 bases. CDR3 coding DNA: TGTGCCAGCAGTAACAGGGAAAAGGAGACCCAGTACTTC. Its translation is CASSNREKETQYF.

This chain joins TRBV7-6 and TRBJ1-1; possibly TRBD1 for D (6 bases). V lost 5 bases to trimming and J lost 0 bases, with 13 bases between them. The CDR3 totals 15 residues. Germline lookup yields CDR1 SGHVS and CDR2 FNYEAQ. CDR3 nucleotide sequence: TGTGCCAGCAGCGCCCAGGGGCAGATGAACACTGAAGCTTTCTTT. Translation: CASSAQGQMNTEAFF.

This CDR3 reads CASSFERPLNEKLFF. CDR3 in DNA: TGCGCCAGCAGCTTTGAGCGACCGCTTAATGAAAAACTGTTTTTT. The chain joins TRBV5-1 to TRBJ1-4; D is uncertain. The V and J ends lost 2 bases and 4 bases respectively, with 12 bases between them. Looked up from germline, CDR1 is SGHRS and CDR2 is YFSETQ. This CDR3 spans 15 amino acids.

The rearrangement joins TRBV29-1 to TRBJ2-1, with TRBD2 identical over 9 bases. The V segment lost 4 bases and the J segment 10 bases; nucleotides outside the gene matches: 5. The CDR3 covers 12 residues. The germline CDR1 and CDR2 sequences are SQVTM and ANQGSEA. In DNA form, the CDR3 reads TGCAGCGTTGGAGGGAGCGGGAGGGAGCAGTTCTTC. Encoded protein: CSVGGSGREQFF.

This chain connects TRBV12-5 to TRBJ2-1; 8 positions match TRBD1. This CDR3 spans 13 amino acids. The J segment lost 12 bases and the V segment lost 1 base, leaving 5 bases of the junction unmatched. Germline assignment: CDR1 LGHNT and CDR2 FRNRAP. CDR3 in amino acids: CASGLASGTGQFF. CDR3 DNA sequence: TGTGCTAGTGGTTTGGCGTCCGGGACAGGGCAGTTCTTC. Using reference TRBV12-5 and TRBJ2-1 for the parts outside the CDR3, the full variable domain is DARVTQTPRHKVTEMGQEVTMRCQPILGHNTVFWYRQTMMQGLELLAYFRNRAPLDDSGMPKDRFSAEMPDATLATLKIQPSEPRDSAVYFCASGLASGTGQFFGPGTRLTVL.

The rearrangement uses TRBV3-1 (or the pseudogene TRBV3-2) and TRBJ1-1; no firm D call. The CDR3 has 13 amino acids. CDR1 and CDR2 (germline): LGHDT, YNNKEL (reference sequence). V gave up 4 bases and J gave up 10 bases, with 16 bases separating them. The CDR3 nucleotides are TGTGCCAGCAGCCCCCGACGGGGAGATCGAGCTTTCTTT. Translating it yields CASSPRRGDRAFF.

This clone was recorded once. This chain links TRBV7-9 with TRBJ2-3; D ambiguous. With 2 bases removed from V and 3 bases from J, the gap between germline ends came to 6 bases. The CDR3 totals 13 residues. CDR1 SEHNR and CDR2 FQNEAQ come from the germline V gene (reference sequence). This CDR3 is CASSLIVTDTQYF. CDR3 nucleotides: TGTGCCAGCAGCTTAATAGTTACAGATACGCAGTATTTT. Using reference TRBV7-9 and TRBJ2-3 for the parts outside the CDR3, the full variable domain is DTGVSQNPRHKITKRGQNVTFRCDPISEHNRLYWYRQTLGQGPEFLTYFQNEAQLEKSRLLSDRFSAERPKGSFSTLEIQRTEQGDSAMYLCASSLIVTDTQYFGPGTRLTVL.

The rearrangement links TRBV7-6 to TRBJ1-1; weak D call: TRBD1 (5 bases). CDR3 size: 15 residues. The V end was cut by 5 bases, the J end by 4 bases, with 17 bases between. Per the germline V gene, CDR1 is SGHVS and CDR2 is FNYEAQ. The CDR3 reads CASSPSPGQGTEAFF. The CDR3 coding sequence is TGTGCCAGCAGCCCTTCCCCCGGGCAGGGCACTGAAGCTTTCTTT.

V gene TRBV7-9 combines with J gene TRBJ1-5, with D hard to call. Germline-derived CDR1 and CDR2 are SEHNR and FQNEAQ (reference sequence). V was shortened by 2 bases and J by 1 base, with 9 bases between the two germline ends. This CDR3 is built from 15 residues. CDR3 in amino acids: CASSLSGTSNQPQHF. CDR3 nucleotides: TGTGCCAGCAGCTTATCCGGTACCAGCAATCAGCCCCAGCATTTT.

CDR3 nucleotides: TGTGCCAGCAGCAGCAGACTGGGGCCCAATGAGCAGTTCTTC. Protein sequence: CASSSRLGPNEQFF. The rearrangement uses TRBV7-2 and TRBJ2-1, with a weak D call TRBD1 (5 bases). Trimming shortened V by 5 bases and J by 6 bases, and 14 bases separated the two germline ends. Germline V gene sequence: CDR1 SGHTA, CDR2 FQGNSA. There are 14 residues in the CDR3. The variable domain in full, with the rest retrieved from reference TRBV7-2 and TRBJ2-1, is GAGVSQSPSNKVTEKGKDVELRCDPISGHTALYWYRQSLGQGLEFLIYFQGNSAPDKSGLPSDRFSAERTGGSVSTLTIQRTQQEDSAVYLCASSSRLGPNEQFFGPGTRLTVL.

V gene TRBV29-1 combines with J gene TRBJ2-3; 9 bases map to TRBD2. The CDR3 has 14 amino acids. The V segment lost 4 bases and the J segment 5 bases; nucleotides outside the gene matches: 7. CDR1 is SQVTM and CDR2 is ANQGSEA in the germline V gene. This CDR3 is CSVVGGGAVDTQYF. The CDR3 DNA is TGCAGCGTTGTCGGCGGGGGGGCTGTAGATACGCAGTATTTT.

The chain links TRBV29-1 to TRBJ1-2; D is undetermined. In germline, CDR1 is SQVTM, CDR2 ANQGSEA. The CDR3 totals 13 residues. Between the trimmed V and J ends, which lost 5 bases and 0 bases, there was a span of 10 bases. CDR3 protein: CSVPRISNYGYTF. As DNA, the CDR3 is TGCAGCGTTCCGAGGATCTCTAACTATGGCTACACCTTC.